This T cell receptor (beta chain) is drawn from a study of patients and donors after allogeneic stem cell transplantation. The CDR3 is 14 residues long. The V segment lost 3 bases and the J segment 9 bases; nucleotides outside the gene matches: 8. Per germline, CDR1 MGHRA and CDR2 YSYEKL. TCRdb re-called the RT-PCR reads through MiXCR, storing one row per CDR3 protein. This table has approximately 200,000 distinct CDR3 sequences, 38% appearing once. This rearrangement joins TRBV4-1 to TRBJ1-5; the match to TRBD1 covers 7 bases. This sequence was found in a human donor who was either an allogeneic HSCT recipient or a stem cell or donor lymphocyte infusion donor (not recorded which). It is not recorded whose cells these are; they may come from a transplant donor. Source material: blood, either unsorted or a sorted T cell fraction (not recorded which). Here the CDR3 reads CASSQNTGVGPQHF. The CDR3 bases are TGCGCCAGCAGCCAGAATACAGGGGTAGGGCCCCAGCATTTT.